This is a list of T cell receptor beta chains from one sample in a study of T-cell reconstitution after alpha-beta-depleted transplantation in children. One entry per CDR3 protein, called by TCRdb with MiXCR from the PCR reads. The sample lists 60,000 to 85,000 distinct CDR3 sequences, 15% to 20% occurring once. The source material was PBMCs, mostly from graft donor cells, sampled 360 days after TCRalphabeta/CD19-depleted stem cell transplant. These TCRs come from a male patient under 10 years old who had a stem cell transplant for acute lymphoblastic leukemia, so the T cells may come from the graft donor. The CDR3 runs from the conserved cysteine through the conserved F or W. Fields, in order: V gene, J gene, CDR3 protein.

v_call: TRBV12-3/TRBV12-4; j_call: TRBJ1-1; cdr3_aa: CASSLDRGYTEAFF
v_call: TRBV6-1; j_call: TRBJ2-3; cdr3_aa: CASGIGLLRDTQYF
v_call: TRBV6-5; j_call: TRBJ2-2; cdr3_aa: CASSYFPPSNTGELFF
v_call: TRBV18; j_call: TRBJ1-4; cdr3_aa: CASSQGRSNEKLFF
v_call: TRBV6-1; j_call: TRBJ2-7; cdr3_aa: CASSIQGYEQYF
v_call: TRBV5-5; j_call: TRBJ2-5; cdr3_aa: CASSLRGRVMETQYF
v_call: TRBV28; j_call: TRBJ1-5; cdr3_aa: CASSLALTGSNQPQHF
v_call: TRBV5-5; j_call: TRBJ1-2; cdr3_aa: CATSFRDRPGYTF
v_call: TRBV24-1; j_call: TRBJ2-7; cdr3_aa: CAFPGQGRYEQYF
v_call: TRBV24-1; j_call: TRBJ2-1; cdr3_aa: CATKSGRLANEQFF
v_call: TRBV11-1; j_call: TRBJ2-4; cdr3_aa: CASSLVPGTGGDKNIQYF
v_call: TRBV5-4; j_call: TRBJ2-7; cdr3_aa: CASSVAANSYEQYF
v_call: TRBV5-1; j_call: TRBJ2-7; cdr3_aa: CASSLDGTPYEQYF
v_call: TRBV5-1; j_call: TRBJ2-2; cdr3_aa: CASSWTGTTGELFF
v_call: TRBV7-2; j_call: TRBJ1-2; cdr3_aa: CASRIYGYTF
v_call: TRBV5-5; j_call: TRBJ2-5; cdr3_aa: CASSPRATGLGKTQYF
v_call: TRBV5-1; j_call: TRBJ1-5; cdr3_aa: CASSLSGGNQPQHF
v_call: TRBV28; j_call: TRBJ1-2; cdr3_aa: CASSFSDRDYGYTF
v_call: TRBV5-5; j_call: TRBJ1-5; cdr3_aa: CASSGGTGSQHF
v_call: TRBV11-2; j_call: TRBJ2-1; cdr3_aa: CASSLMPIGEQFF
v_call: TRBV12-3/TRBV12-4; j_call: TRBJ2-5; cdr3_aa: CASRLGLAGVETQYF
v_call: TRBV6-5; j_call: TRBJ2-7; cdr3_aa: CASSYSARGVYEQYF
v_call: TRBV5-1; j_call: TRBJ2-1; cdr3_aa: CASSQGLGRYNEQFF
v_call: TRBV7-8; j_call: TRBJ2-1; cdr3_aa: CASSLGARTNEQFF
v_call: TRBV5-1; j_call: TRBJ2-7; cdr3_aa: CASSLGDRPLTYEQYF
v_call: TRBV10-3; j_call: TRBJ2-1; cdr3_aa: CAISESVASEQFF
v_call: TRBV20-1; j_call: TRBJ2-1; cdr3_aa: CSARKDLHEQFF